The 12 T cell receptor beta chains given below trace back to one sample, sequenced in a study of T-cell memory formation after mild COVID-19. TCRdb passed the 5' RACE reads through MiXCR, listing each CDR3 protein once. The table shows 300,000 or so distinct CDR3 sequences, with more than 15% occurring only once. Source material: PBMCs or a T cell subset sorted from them (not recorded which). These receptors all stem from a man in his late teens or twenties who had mild COVID-19 (a few samples of this study predate the infection). Cell type and time point are not known.

The chain is built from TRBV5-1 and TRBJ2-7; D possibly corresponds to TRBD1 (6 bases). This CDR3 has 15 residues. The germline V gene has CDR1 SGHRS and CDR2 YFSETQ. V was pared by 5 bases and J by 0 bases, with 15 bases between. The CDR3: CASRPRGTPSYEQYF. The DNA for the CDR3 is TGCGCCAGCAGGCCGAGGGGGACACCCTCCTACGAGCAGTACTTC.

This chain joins TRBV2 and TRBJ2-7; 7 bases fit TRBD1. In germline, CDR1 is SNHLY, CDR2 FYNNEI. This CDR3 region has 13 residues. V lost 4 bases and J lost 7; bases outside the gene matches: 7. The CDR3 nucleotides are TGTGCCAGCAGTGGAGTCTGGGACAGTGAGCAGTACGTC. Translated, it gives CASSGVWDSEQYV.

There are many counts of this clonotype. This chain joins TRBV15 and TRBJ1-1; D remains unclear. CDR1 and CDR2 (germline): LNHNV, YYDKDF (reference sequence). The CDR3 is 13 amino acids. Trimming pared 0 bases from V and 3 bases from J, leaving 5 bases between. Here the CDR3 reads CATSRDIHTEAFF. The CDR3 DNA reads as TGTGCCACCAGCAGAGACATACACACTGAAGCTTTCTTT.

The V gene is TRBV2, the J gene TRBJ2-7; 9 nucleotides align to TRBD1. Germline V gene lookup returns CDR1 SNHLY and CDR2 FYNNEI. With V trimmed by 4 bases and J by 2 bases, 9 bases remained unmatched. The CDR3 contains 16 residues. As DNA, the CDR3 is TGTGCCAGCAGTGTCCTTCCGGGACAGGGCGCCTACGAGCAGTACTTC. Translating it yields CASSVLPGQGAYEQYF.

This clonotype appeared a few times. This chain links TRBV4-3 with TRBJ2-2, with D perhaps assigned TRBD1 or TRBD2 (5 bases each). This CDR3 is built from 17 residues. Trimming took off 5 bases at V and 1 base at J, with 17 bases between the two ends. Germline lookup yields CDR1 LGHNA and CDR2 YSLEER. In nucleotides, the CDR3 is TGCGCCAGCAGCTGGGACGTGGGAAGGGGGAACACCGGGGAGCTGTTTTTT. The encoded protein is CASSWDVGRGNTGELFF.

This clonotype has a handful of counts. This chain uses TRBV5-1 with TRBJ2-5, with a possible D match to TRBD1 (5 bases). CDR1 and CDR2 from the germline V gene are SGHRS and YFSETQ. This CDR3 region has 14 residues. Trimming removed 0 bases at V and 5 bases at J, with 11 bases between. DNA for the CDR3: TGCGCCAGCAGCTTGGAAGGGGCGCTGGAGACCCAGTACTTC. It is translated as CASSLEGALETQYF.

This clonotype was observed a few times. This chain connects TRBV30 to TRBJ2-7; 8 bases align to TRBD2. CDR1 GTSNPN and CDR2 SVGIG come from the germline V gene (reference sequence). The CDR3 runs to 14 residues. Trimming removed 4 bases from V and 2 bases from J; junction bases left unmatched: 7. The CDR3 DNA reads as TGTGCCTGGAATCGAGCGGGGGAGACCTACGAGCAGTACTTC. Its translation: CAWNRAGETYEQYF.

Only a few counts were recorded for this clonotype. The CDR3 nucleotides are TGTGCCAGCAGTTACCCGCAGGGCACGCAGTATTTT. This encodes CASSYPQGTQYF. This sequence joins TRBV7-3 and TRBJ2-3, with D perhaps matching TRBD1 (5 bases). The CDR3 is 12 residues long. V gave up 6 bases and J gave up 9 bases, with 13 bases separating them. CDR1 and CDR2 (germline): SGHTA, FQGTGA.

This clonotype was recorded a few times. This chain connects TRBV5-1 to TRBJ2-3, with D possibly TRBD1 on 6 matching bases. Trimming took off 2 bases at V and 0 bases at J, with 10 bases between the two ends. The CDR3 is 15 amino acids. CDR1 is SGHRS, CDR2 YFSETQ, per germline. For the CDR3, the DNA is TGCGCCAGCAGCTTACAGGGCCCTAGCACAGATACGCAGTATTTT. Residues: CASSLQGPSTDTQYF.

The CDR3 here is CASGLCCGLGKQFF. As DNA, the CDR3 is TGTGCTAGTGGTTTGTGTTGCGGGCTCGGTAAGCAGTTCTTC. The chain links TRBV12-5 to TRBJ2-1, with TRBD2 as a possible D gene (5 bases). CDR1 and CDR2 (germline): LGHNT, FRNRAP. The CDR3 has 14 amino acids. Trimming removed 2 bases from V and 11 bases from J, with 16 bases in between.

This clonotype was detected only a few times. V gene TRBV20-1 combines with J gene TRBJ2-2; 9 nucleotides align to TRBD2. The CDR3 length is 13 residues. Germline loops: CDR1 DFQATT, CDR2 SNEGSKA (reference sequence). Trimming cost V 6 bases and J 6 bases; bases outside gene matches: 5. This CDR3 is CSAPGLAAGELFF. The CDR3, as DNA: TGCAGTGCGCCGGGACTAGCTGCCGGGGAGCTGTTTTTT.

This clonotype occurred a few times. The rearrangement links TRBV24-1 to TRBJ2-1, with D perhaps TRBD1 (5 bases). This CDR3 spans 20 amino acids. V dropped 4 bases and J dropped 1 base, with 25 bases sitting between them. The germline V gene has CDR1 KGHDR and CDR2 SFDVKD. CDR3 nucleotides: TGTGCCACCAGTGACCAAACAGGCAGACCCCCTCTGGAGTCCTACAATGAGCAGTTCTTC. This translates into CATSDQTGRPPLESYNEQFF.